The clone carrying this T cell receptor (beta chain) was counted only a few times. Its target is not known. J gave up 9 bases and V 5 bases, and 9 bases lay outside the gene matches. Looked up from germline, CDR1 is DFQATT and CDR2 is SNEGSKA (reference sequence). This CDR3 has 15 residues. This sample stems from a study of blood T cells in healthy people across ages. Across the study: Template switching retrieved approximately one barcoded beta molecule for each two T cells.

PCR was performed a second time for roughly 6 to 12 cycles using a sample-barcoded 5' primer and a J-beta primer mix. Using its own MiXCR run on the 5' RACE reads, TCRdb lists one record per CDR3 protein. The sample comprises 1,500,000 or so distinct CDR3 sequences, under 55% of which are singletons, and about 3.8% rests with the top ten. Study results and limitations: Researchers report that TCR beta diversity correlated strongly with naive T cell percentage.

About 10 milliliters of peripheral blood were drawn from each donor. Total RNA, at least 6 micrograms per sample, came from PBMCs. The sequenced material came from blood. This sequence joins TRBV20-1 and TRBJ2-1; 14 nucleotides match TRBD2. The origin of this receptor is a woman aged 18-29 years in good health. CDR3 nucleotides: TGCAGTGCTCCTAGACTAGCGGGGGGGGACCCTGAGCAGTTCTTC. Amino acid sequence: CSAPRLAGGDPEQFF.